This TCR beta chain emerged from a study of neurological immune-mediated disorders. General observations from the study: No CDR3 amino acid sequences recurred among expanded clones across subjects, suggesting private repertoires in all groups. The most TCR clonal expansion was seen in HTLV-1-associated myelopathy, whereas the least was seen in multiple sclerosis, below the level in healthy controls.

In its sample, this clonotype was seen many times. The antigen remains unidentified. PBMCs stored at -80 C, numbering 2 million, were the origin of the unsorted libraries. V dropped 5 bases and J dropped 3; count of bases not matched to a gene: 9. Germline values: CDR1 MNHEY, CDR2 SVGAGI. This CDR3 spans 16 amino acids. The authors produced cDNA by 5'RACE using 10-nucleotide random UMIs. A single record per CDR3 protein comes from TCRdb applying MiXCR to the 5' RACE reads. The sample comprises about 51,000 distinct CDR3 sequences, 16% of which are singletons, and roughly 4.4% rests with the top ten. The chain carries TRBV6-5 and TRBJ2-7; TRBD2 agrees at 11 bases. Sequenced input: PBMCs. The TCR originated in a man aged 55 to 70 in good health. CDR3 nucleotides: TGTGCCAGCAGTGTCCTCACTAGCGGGAGTAACTACGAGCAGTACTTC. This codes for CASSVLTSGSNYEQYF.